Listed here are 28 T cell receptor beta chains from one sample, sequenced in a study of blood T cell repertoires in COVID-19. Only in-frame clones appear in the TCRdb table, and some are missing; sequencing was by immunoSEQ multiplex PCR. The table includes approximately 77,000 clones, about 91% detected once. Material: peripheral blood. These receptors were obtained from a woman at least 80 years old with acute or convalescent COVID-19.

This sequence joins TRBV30 and TRBJ2-3; maybe TRBD1 (7 bases). Germline V gene data show CDR1 as GTSNPN and CDR2 as SVGIG (reference sequence). V lost 0 bases, J lost 4 bases, and 14 bases lay in between. CDR3 length: 15 residues. CDR3 sequence: CAWSVNRGGADTQYF. As DNA, the CDR3 is TGTGCCTGGAGTGTAAACAGGGGAGGCGCAGATACGCAGTATTTT. The variable domain in full, completed from reference TRBV30 and TRBJ2-3, reads SQTIHQWPATLVQPVGSPLSLECTVEGTSNPNLYWYRQAAGRGLQLLFYSVGIGQISSEVPQNLSASRPQDRQFILSSKKLLLSDSGFYLCAWSVNRGGADTQYFGPGTRLTVL.

This chain links TRBV5-8 with TRBJ2-1; 15 nucleotides line up with TRBD2. The CDR3 loop spans 15 amino acids. CDR1 SGHTS and CDR2 YDEGEE come from the germline V gene. After removal of 4 bases from V and 7 bases from J, the junction contained 3 bases not matched to a gene. This chain's CDR3 is CASSRGTSGRNEQFF. The CDR3 DNA reads TGTGCCAGCAGCCGCGGGACTAGCGGGAGGAATGAGCAGTTCTTC.

The chain has TRBV6-2 or TRBV6-3 and TRBJ2-1, with 9 nucleotides matching TRBD1. Germline CDR1 is MNHEY and CDR2 is SVGEGT. This CDR3 is 16 amino acids long. The V segment lost 6 bases and the J segment 7 bases; nucleotides outside the gene matches: 13. The CDR3 is CASSLDTGGGGNEQFF. The CDR3 DNA sequence: TGTGCCAGCAGCCTCGACACAGGGGGCGGTGGGAATGAGCAGTTCTTC.

J is TRBJ1-4 and V is TRBV4-1, with D possibly matching TRBD1 (6 bases). Germline values: CDR1 MGHRA, CDR2 YSYEKL. The CDR3 consists of 16 residues. Trimming shortened V by 3 bases and J by 4 bases, and 15 bases separated the two germline ends. CDR3 bases: TGCGCCAGCAGCCATCCCCAGGGGAAAAATAATGAAAAACTGTTTTTT. It encodes CASSHPQGKNNEKLFF.

The V and J genes are TRBV5-1 and TRBJ2-4; 7 bases align to TRBD1. V lost 0 bases and J lost 2; bases outside the gene matches: 5. The CDR3 consists of 16 residues. Germline values: CDR1 SGHRS, CDR2 YFSETQ. The CDR3 protein is CASSLGTGETKNIQYF. The CDR3 region has the DNA TGCGCCAGCAGCTTGGGAACAGGGGAAACCAAAAACATTCAGTACTTC.

This chain connects TRBV18 to TRBJ2-2; TRBD1 is a possible D gene (5 bases). V was clipped by 0 bases and J by 1 base, with 12 bases between them. Looked up from germline, CDR1 is KGHSH and CDR2 is LQKENI. The CDR3 loop spans 17 amino acids. The CDR3, as DNA: TGTGCCAGCTCACCACCGTCAAGGGGTCTGAACACCGGGGAGCTGTTTTTT. This encodes CASSPPSRGLNTGELFF.

The chain combines TRBV7-9 with TRBJ2-7, with D perhaps matching TRBD1 (5 bases). Germline V lookup: CDR1 SEHNR, CDR2 FQNEAQ (reference sequence). The V end was cut by 4 bases, the J end by 6 bases, with 16 bases between. The CDR3 loop spans 14 amino acids. In DNA, the CDR3 is TGTGCCAGCAGCTCGGAAGGGGTTTTCTCCGAGCAGTACTTC. This translates into CASSSEGVFSEQYF.

Points on this clone: A read error may produce the germline difference seen at one junction end. Other DNA sequences in this sample translate to the same CDR3. The chain links TRBV7-7 to TRBJ2-5; 9 nucleotides align to TRBD2. Per the germline V gene, CDR1 is SSHAT and CDR2 is FNYEAQ (reference sequence). The CDR3 length is 15 residues. CDR3 coding DNA: TGTGCTAGCAGCCCCGGGACTAGCCTCGGAGAGACCCAGTACTTC. Protein sequence: CASSPGTSLGETQYF.

This chain connects TRBV30 to TRBJ1-2; D not resolved. The V gene lost 6 bases and the J gene lost 10 bases, with 12 bases spanning the gap. Germline CDR1 GTSNPN, CDR2 SVGIG (reference sequence). The CDR3 is 10 residues long. CDR3 loop: CACGSQPYTF. The CDR3 DNA reads TGTGCCTGCGGGTCCCAACCCTACACCTTC.

The rearrangement links TRBV7-9 to TRBJ2-5, with D perhaps TRBD1 (6 bases). Per germline, CDR1 SEHNR and CDR2 FQNEAQ (reference sequence). This CDR3 has 13 amino acids. Trimming shortened V by 1 base and J by 4 bases, and 7 bases separated the two germline ends. CDR3: CASSLDRVETQYF. DNA of the CDR3: TGTGCCAGCAGCTTAGACAGGGTAGAGACCCAGTACTTC.

As DNA, the CDR3 is TGCAGCGTTGAAACAGCTAGCAATCAGCCCCAGCATTTT. This codes for CSVETASNQPQHF. This chain links TRBV29-1 with TRBJ1-5; no firm D call. Germline V lookup: CDR1 SQVTM, CDR2 ANQGSEA. Trimming took off 2 bases at V and 0 bases at J, with 5 bases between the two ends. This CDR3 is 13 amino acids long.

This clone was detected once. The chain is built from TRBV9 and TRBJ2-1, with TRBD1 matching over 8 bases. Germline loops: CDR1 SGDLS, CDR2 YYNGEE. After removal of 0 bases from V and 9 bases from J, the junction contained 11 bases not matched to a gene. The CDR3 is made up of 16 amino acids. CDR3 nucleotides: TGTGCCAGCAGCGTAGAAAAGAGACAGGGGATACCTGAGCAGTTCTTC. It translates to CASSVEKRQGIPEQFF.

J is TRBJ1-3 and V is TRBV30, with TRBD1 identical over 8 bases. The CDR3 is 13 amino acids. Per the germline V gene, CDR1 is GTSNPN and CDR2 is SVGIG (reference sequence). V shed 4 bases and J 4 bases; nucleotides not matched to a gene: 3. As DNA, the CDR3 is TGTGCCTGGACCGGGACAGGAGGAAACACCATATATTTT. This encodes CAWTGTGGNTIYF.

The gene calls are TRBV30 and TRBJ1-6; maybe TRBD1 (6 bases). Between the trimmed V and J ends, which lost 0 bases and 7 bases, there was a span of 10 bases. Germline-derived CDR1 and CDR2 are GTSNPN and SVGIG (reference sequence). The CDR3 has 14 amino acids. This chain's CDR3 is CAWSVGGANSPLHF. CDR3 bases: TGTGCCTGGAGTGTAGGGGGGGCAAATTCACCCCTCCACTTT. Complete variable domain (other parts from reference TRBV30 and TRBJ1-6): SQTIHQWPATLVQPVGSPLSLECTVEGTSNPNLYWYRQAAGRGLQLLFYSVGIGQISSEVPQNLSASRPQDRQFILSSKKLLLSDSGFYLCAWSVGGANSPLHFGNGTRLTVT.

This chain joins TRBV2 and TRBJ2-5, with D perhaps matching TRBD1 (6 bases). The CDR3 has 19 residues. V lost 6 bases to trimming and J lost 2 bases, with 28 bases between them. The germline V gene has CDR1 SNHLY and CDR2 FYNNEI. This CDR3 is CASRSRWGQLTPAQETQYF. For the CDR3, the DNA is TGTGCCAGCAGGTCCCGGTGGGGACAACTTACCCCAGCTCAAGAGACCCAGTACTTC. Filled out from reference TRBV2 and TRBJ2-5, the complete variable domain reads EPEVTQTPSHQVTQMGQEVILRCVPISNHLYFYWYRQILGQKVEFLVSFYNNEISEKSEIFDDQFSVERPDGSNFTLKIRSTKLEDSAMYFCASRSRWGQLTPAQETQYFGPGTRLLVL.

V and J are TRBV6-5 and TRBJ1-5; 10 positions agree with TRBD1. This CDR3 region has 13 residues. J lost 7 bases, V lost 6 bases, and 3 bases had no gene match. CDR1 is MNHEY, CDR2 SVGAGI, per germline. The CDR3 DNA follows: TGTGCCAGCAGGCAGACAGGGGGCCAGCCCCAGCATTTT. Its translation is CASRQTGGQPQHF.

The rearrangement joins TRBV19 to TRBJ1-4; no clear D gene. CDR1 LNHDA and CDR2 SQIVND come from the germline V gene (reference sequence). Trimming cost V 6 bases and J 7 bases, with 15 bases left between them. The CDR3 has 14 residues. This chain's CDR3 is CASRIGGLGEKLFF. The DNA of the CDR3 is TGTGCCAGTAGGATCGGAGGTCTAGGTGAAAAACTGTTTTTT.

This chain connects TRBV15 to TRBJ2-7; 9 bases fit TRBD1. Germline lookup yields CDR1 LNHNV and CDR2 YYDKDF (reference sequence). J gave up 4 bases and V 2 bases, and 3 bases lay outside the gene matches. This CDR3 comprises 14 residues. The CDR3 DNA sequence: TGTGCCACCAGCAGACGGGACAGGGATTACGAGCAGTACTTC. Translating gives CATSRRDRDYEQYF.

This clone showed up just a few times. The genes are TRBV9 and TRBJ1-4, with 9 bases identical to TRBD1. The CDR3 runs to 14 residues. Germline CDR1 SGDLS, CDR2 YYNGEE. After removal of 0 bases from V and 7 bases from J, the junction contained 1 base not matched to a gene. The CDR3 here is CASSVGTGVEKLFF. Here the CDR3 DNA reads TGTGCCAGCAGCGTAGGGACAGGGGTTGAAAAACTGTTTTTT.

This chain links TRBV2 with TRBJ1-5, with a tentative D call TRBD1 (5 bases). V was cut by 6 bases and J by 4 bases, with 19 bases left in between. Germline V CDR1 and CDR2: SNHLY, FYNNEI. The CDR3 totals 16 residues. The CDR3 DNA follows: TGTGCCAGCAGCCCCTTGGCGGGACCGAATAATCAGCCCCAGCATTTT. This translates into CASSPLAGPNNQPQHF.

This chain connects TRBV5-8 to TRBJ2-1; D unclear. V was pared by 0 bases and J by 7 bases, with 5 bases between. Germline values: CDR1 SGHTS, CDR2 YDEGEE. The CDR3 totals 12 residues. The CDR3 nucleotides read TGTGCCAGCAGCTTGGTTAGAAATGAGCAGTTCTTC. It codes for CASSLVRNEQFF.

The chain recombines TRBV5-6 with TRBJ2-3; 8 nucleotides match TRBD1. Germline V CDR1 and CDR2: SGHDT, YYEEEE. The V gene end was trimmed by 4 bases and the J gene end by 4 bases; junction bases not matched to a gene: 11. The CDR3 has 16 residues. CDR3 DNA sequence: TGTGCCAGCAGCACCGGGACAGGACTTAGGGCAGATACGCAGTATTTT. Translated, it gives CASSTGTGLRADTQYF.

The chain links TRBV9 to TRBJ2-3; TRBD2 is a possible D gene (5 bases). Germline V CDR1 and CDR2: SGDLS, YYNGEE. This CDR3 comprises 16 residues. With 0 bases removed from V and 2 bases from J, the gap between germline ends came to 13 bases. CDR3 DNA sequence: TGTGCCAGCAGCGTAGATTCGGCAGGACTCACAGATACGCAGTATTTT. Translation: CASSVDSAGLTDTQYF.

The chain couples TRBV9 to TRBJ2-2; no clear D. Germline V gives CDR1 SGDLS, CDR2 YYNGEE. CDR3 length: 15 residues. The V and J ends lost 1 base and 4 bases respectively, with 11 bases between them. The CDR3 is CASSVNSLTTGELFF. CDR3 sequence (DNA): TGTGCCAGCAGCGTAAACAGCCTCACCACCGGGGAGCTGTTTTTT.

This rearrangement joins TRBV30 to TRBJ1-1; TRBD1 aligns across 7 bases. The CDR3 is 12 amino acids. The J segment lost 3 bases and the V segment lost 4 bases, leaving 2 bases of the junction unmatched. From germline, CDR1 is GTSNPN and CDR2 SVGIG (reference sequence). The DNA for the CDR3 is TGTGCCTGGAAAGACAGGGACACTGAAGCTTTCTTT. Its translation is CAWKDRDTEAFF.

The chain links TRBV7-3 to TRBJ2-1; 7 positions match TRBD2. The germline V gene encodes CDR1 SGHTA and CDR2 FQGTGA. The CDR3 consists of 15 residues. V was clipped by 5 bases and J by 6 bases; unmatched bases: 10. CDR3 nucleotides: TGTGCCAGCAGCGCAACTAGCGAGGGAGGCAATGAGCAGTTCTTC. It yields the protein CASSATSEGGNEQFF.

The rearrangement joins TRBV16 to TRBJ1-2; the match to TRBD1 covers 10 bases. Trimming took 2 bases from V and 6 from J; bases not matched to a gene: 9. The germline CDR1 and CDR2 sequences are KGHSY and FQNENV. The CDR3 consists of 16 residues. The CDR3 protein is CASSQQGTGVWDGYTF. CDR3 nucleotides: TGTGCCAGCAGCCAACAAGGGACAGGGGTTTGGGATGGCTACACCTTC.

This clone has ten or more counts. The gene calls are TRBV27 and TRBJ2-1; 10 nucleotides align to TRBD2. Germline trimming cut 8 bases from V and 0 bases from J; bases unmatched to any gene: 4. The germline gives CDR1 MNHEY, CDR2 SMNVEV (reference sequence). CDR3 length: 15 amino acids. The CDR3 DNA reads as TGTGCCAGCGCAAGGACTAGCGGCTCCTACAATGAGCAGTTCTTC. This sequence encodes CASARTSGSYNEQFF.